This TCR beta chain was sequenced in a study of T cells after yellow fever vaccination. Regarding this clonotype: Its matching antigen is unknown.

They built TCR cDNA with 5'RACE template switching, a step that put in a universal primer site and UMIs. One entry per CDR3 protein, called by TCRdb with MiXCR from the 5' RACE reads. The sample records roughly 110,000 distinct CDR3 sequences, 8.4% being singletons. This CDR3 spans 13 amino acids. Trimming shortened V by 0 bases and J by 9 bases, and 6 bases separated the two germline ends. Looked up from germline, CDR1 is LNHNV and CDR2 is YYDKDF (reference sequence). Study-wide results and limits: Overall, a small share of clonotypes was seen in both CD4 and CD8 compartments. Reappearance after the booster was seen for most primary-vaccination clones, at around 95% CD4 and 75% to 90% CD8.

The TCR originated in a man in his thirties or forties who received the YFV17D yellow fever vaccine. This chain connects TRBV15 to TRBJ1-6; no reliable D call. Here the sequenced sample was CD8+ T cells sorted from PBMCs, taken 45 days after the yellow fever booster vaccination. The CDR3 spells CATSRDQLSPLHF. The CDR3 nucleotides are TGTGCCACCAGCAGAGATCAGCTTTCACCCCTCCACTTT.